The 9 T cell receptor beta chains given below trace back to one sample, sequenced in a study of OX40 agonist ivuxolimab in advanced cancers. Clones were sequenced by immunoSEQ multiplex PCR, and TCRdb holds only the in-frame ones, with some missing. Altogether about 36,000 clones are present, about 80% being singletons, with the ten largest covering over 20%. The source was CD4+ or CD8+ T cells sorted from blood, collected in a trial of the OX40 agonist ivuxolimab. The receptor source for this set is an adult with an advanced solid tumor such as melanoma, head and neck, liver or kidney cancer.

CDR3: CASSPGTGIYGYTF. The CDR3 region has the DNA TGTGCCAGCAGTCCCGGGACAGGGATCTATGGCTACACCTTC. The gene calls are TRBV6-1 and TRBJ1-2; the match to TRBD1 covers 9 bases. Trimming cost V 5 bases and J 4 bases; bases outside gene matches: 5. Germline V gives CDR1 MNHNS, CDR2 SASEGT. This CDR3 is built from 14 residues.

The V call is TRBV30, the J call TRBJ1-3; maybe TRBD1 (6 bases). Trimming cost V 7 bases and J 4 bases, with 11 bases left between them. The CDR3 runs 12 residues. In germline, CDR1 is GTSNPN, CDR2 SVGIG (reference sequence). Here the CDR3 reads CALPDRGNTIYF. CDR3 DNA sequence: TGTGCCTTGCCGGACAGAGGAAACACCATATATTTT.

V usage is TRBV30 and J usage is TRBJ2-3; D not certain. The V gene's germline CDR1 is GTSNPN and CDR2 SVGIG (reference sequence). V dropped 3 bases and J dropped 2 bases, with 12 bases sitting between them. This CDR3 comprises 14 residues. The CDR3 region is CAWSAVGNTDTQYF. Written as DNA, the CDR3 is TGTGCCTGGAGCGCAGTGGGAAACACAGATACGCAGTATTTT.

This chain joins TRBV18 and TRBJ2-7, with 11 bases identical to TRBD1. CDR1 and CDR2 from the germline V gene are KGHSH and LQKENI. The CDR3 is 14 amino acids. V lost 1 base and J lost 4; bases outside the gene matches: 0. The CDR3 sequence: CASSPRDRGYEQYF. In DNA form, the CDR3 reads TGTGCCAGCTCACCACGGGACAGGGGGTACGAGCAGTACTTC.

This chain links TRBV6-6 with TRBJ1-4, with 10 positions matching TRBD1. Germline CDR1 is MNHNY and CDR2 is SVGAGI (reference sequence). V was pared by 4 bases and J by 11 bases, with 7 bases of the junction left unmatched. The CDR3 runs to 14 residues. The CDR3 sequence: CASSFRDRGTKLFF. Here the CDR3 DNA reads TGTGCCAGCAGTTTCCGGGACAGGGGAACGAAACTGTTTTTT.

This rearrangement joins TRBV11-2 to TRBJ1-1; TRBD1 matches at 11 bases. Trimming took 5 bases from V and 6 from J; bases not matched to a gene: 8. Germline V gene sequence: CDR1 SGHAT, CDR2 FQNNGV. The CDR3 is 15 residues long. CDR3 region: CASSLGQGAGAEAFF. CDR3 nucleotide sequence: TGTGCCAGCAGCCTCGGACAGGGGGCAGGTGCTGAAGCTTTCTTT.

This clone showed up just once. This rearrangement joins TRBV6-1 to TRBJ1-5, with D unresolved. The CDR3 totals 15 residues. Germline assignment: CDR1 MNHNS and CDR2 SASEGT. Trimming shortened V by 3 bases and J by 7 bases, and 16 bases separated the two germline ends. DNA of the CDR3: TGTGCCAGCAGTGAGGTGGGAGATCTAGGCCAGCCCCAGCATTTT. Amino acid sequence: CASSEVGDLGQPQHF.

The rearrangement joins TRBV7-6 to TRBJ2-3; maybe TRBD2 (5 bases). The CDR3 is made up of 12 amino acids. Between the trimmed V and J ends, which lost 2 bases and 14 bases, there was a span of 14 bases. Germline CDR1 and CDR2: SGHVS and FNYEAQ. This CDR3 reads CASSLNVDSPYF. CDR3 nucleotide sequence: TGTGCCAGCAGCTTAAACGTGGACTCGCCGTATTTT.

This clone rates as medium-sized (0.01 to 0.1%). The chain uses TRBV28 and TRBJ1-5; D may be TRBD1 (5 bases). This CDR3 contains 16 residues. Germline assignment: CDR1 MDHEN and CDR2 SYDVKM. V was clipped by 2 bases and J by 1 base, with 12 bases between them. Written as DNA, the CDR3 is TGTGCCAGCAGTTTAACGGGCAGGGAGAGCAATCAGCCCCAGCATTTT. This gives the protein CASSLTGRESNQPQHF.